The present entry profiles one TCR beta chain with its context. Its matching antigen is unknown. The data are from a study of Ad26.COV2.S vaccination and SARS-CoV-2 variants. General study results and limits: Substantial post-vaccination breadth of spike-specific CD8+ and CD4+ T cell responses was reported. Recipients of either vaccine or placebo displayed similar breadth of non-spike TCRs. Estimates derived from TCR breadth and depth analyses may have underestimated total T cell responses. Placebo recipients had lower spike-specific TCR breadth than vaccine recipients.

The CDR3 spans 15 residues. In germline, CDR1 is SGHTA, CDR2 FQGNSA. The V gene lost 5 bases and the J gene lost 1 base, with 14 bases spanning the gap. Clones were sequenced by immunoSEQ multiplex PCR, and TCRdb holds only the in-frame ones, with some missing. The table has about 350,000 clones, 90% to 95% seen once. V is TRBV7-2 and J is TRBJ1-1; D remains unclear. This receptor was obtained from a human donor who had recovered from COVID-19. Specimen: peripheral blood, collected after recovery from COVID-19. CDR3 nucleotide sequence: TGTGCCAGCAGCCTAGTAGGCCAGGCGAACACTGAAGCTTTCTTT. Translated: CASSLVGQANTEAFF.